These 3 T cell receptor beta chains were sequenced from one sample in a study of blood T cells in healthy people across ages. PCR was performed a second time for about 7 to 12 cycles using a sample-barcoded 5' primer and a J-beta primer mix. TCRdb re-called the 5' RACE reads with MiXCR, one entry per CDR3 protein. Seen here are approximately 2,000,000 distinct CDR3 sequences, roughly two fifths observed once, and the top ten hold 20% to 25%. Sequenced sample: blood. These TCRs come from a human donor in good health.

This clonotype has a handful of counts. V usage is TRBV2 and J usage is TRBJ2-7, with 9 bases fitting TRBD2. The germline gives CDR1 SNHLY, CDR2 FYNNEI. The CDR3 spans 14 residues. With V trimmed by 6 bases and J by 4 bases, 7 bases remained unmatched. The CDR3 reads CASSGTSLRYEQYF. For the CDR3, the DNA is TGTGCCAGCAGCGGGACTAGCCTTCGTTACGAGCAGTACTTC.

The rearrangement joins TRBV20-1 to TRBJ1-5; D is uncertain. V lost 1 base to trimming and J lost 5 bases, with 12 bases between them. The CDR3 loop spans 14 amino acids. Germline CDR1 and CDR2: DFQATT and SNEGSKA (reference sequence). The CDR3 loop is CSARGGRSYQPQHF. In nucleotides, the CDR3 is TGCAGTGCTAGAGGCGGCCGATCCTATCAGCCCCAGCATTTT.

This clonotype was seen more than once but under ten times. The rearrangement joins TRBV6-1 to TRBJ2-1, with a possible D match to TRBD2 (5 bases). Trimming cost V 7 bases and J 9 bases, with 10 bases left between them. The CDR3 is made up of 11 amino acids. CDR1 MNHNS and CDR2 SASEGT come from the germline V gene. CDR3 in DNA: TGTGCCAGCACGGAGGTCACTGAGCAGTTCTTC. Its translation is CASTEVTEQFF.